This entry is about one T cell receptor (beta chain). This record belongs to a study of T-cell reconstitution after alpha-beta-depleted transplantation in children. Germline V gives CDR1 MNHEY, CDR2 SMNVEV (reference sequence). The CDR3 is 13 amino acids. V was shortened by 2 bases and J by 3 bases, with 6 bases between the two germline ends. This sample's TCRbeta library carried unique molecular identifier barcodes. From the PCR reads, TCRdb called clonotypes with MiXCR, one entry per CDR3 protein. The data show roughly 500,000 distinct CDR3 sequences, with around 18% seen just once and roughly 3.3% held by the top ten.

This clonotype originated in a human donor who donated a stem cell graft to a child with acute lymphoblastic leukemia. The sequencing here drew on PBMCs from the stem cell graft donor, taken from the stem cell graft. This rearrangement joins TRBV27 to TRBJ2-3; the D is unclear. The CDR3 reads CASSLINTDTQYF. CDR3 DNA: TGTGCCAGCAGTTTAATAAATACAGATACGCAGTATTTT.